This T cell receptor beta chain appears in the sequencing data of a study of response to subunit inactivated influenza vaccine. General observations from the study: With each seasonal influenza vaccination, the authors suggested, few new T cells are recruited.

TCRdb ran MiXCR on the RT-PCR reads and lists one entry per CDR3 protein. The sample contains around 520,000 distinct CDR3 sequences, over 9.5% of which appear only once. This clonotype showed up many times. Its antigen is as yet unknown. The V and J ends lost 5 bases and 0 bases respectively, with 11 bases between them. Per germline, CDR1 SGHRS and CDR2 YFSETQ. CDR3 length: 14 residues. The source was PBMCs from blood, collected on the day of vaccination. The gene calls are TRBV5-1 and TRBJ2-5; perhaps TRBD1 as D (6 bases). This receptor was obtained from a man aged 50-59 years who received an inactivated influenza vaccine. CDR3 DNA: TGCGCCAGCAGGTCCGGGACAAACCAAGAGACCCAGTACTTC. It translates to CASRSGTNQETQYF.